This TCR beta chain was captured by sequencing in a study of spatial heterogeneity in lung cancer (dated by TCRdb to between 2017 and 2020). In terms of the full investigation: Beta-chain transcripts were consistently detected in greater numbers than alpha-chain transcripts, which likely reflected higher beta-chain transcript abundance. In the raw uncorrected reads, each unique combination of TCR and UMI appeared more than ten times on average. The study quantitatively compared TCR alpha and beta repertoires across multiple tumor regions, matched nontumor lung and blood in non-small cell lung cancer. Nonsynonymous mutation counts, determined by whole-exome sequencing of tumor tissue, were related to features of the TCR repertoire. Both alpha and beta chains were TCR-sequenced in around 230 tumor regions, 64 matched nontumor lung samples and more than 50 PBMC samples obtained at surgery.

With respect to this clonotype: Which antigen it targets is not known. No qualities accompany the bases; no much larger clone lies one base away.

The germline V gene (reference sequence) supplies CDR1 LGHDT and CDR2 YNNKEL. Trimmed from V: 3 bases; trimmed from J: 5 bases; junction bases lacking a gene match: 4. CDR3 length: 14 amino acids, cysteine to phenylalanine. Kept here is only the CDR3 DNA, which spans 42 bases and is read in frame from base 1. What the time point label conveys for this sample: sample taken at primary tumor resection. The donors were 72 patients from the lung TRACERx cohort who had early-stage, untreated non-small cell lung cancer. TCR sequencing used whole RNA extracted from tumor and nontumor lung tissue, or from cryopreserved PBMC samples, without cell sorting. A patient was chosen for TCR sequencing only when enough RNA was available from at least two tumor regions. Overall results and qualifications from the work: Ubiquitous expanded tumor TCRs showed up in blood more often at tumor resection than at routine follow-up. Additional single-cell paired TCR alpha and beta sequencing was considered necessary to confirm, at a functional level, the hypothesis that regional TCRs recognize regional mutations.

Library creation used 5' RACE. These reads were obtained on a NextSeq 500. To allow correction of PCR and sequencing errors, the TCR library protocol tagged every TCR cDNA molecule with a unique molecular identifier. For the original study's pipeline: TCR identification, UMI-based error correction and CDR3 extraction were all carried out with Decombinator tools. Expanded TCRs were defined as those above a frequency of 2 per 1,000, corresponding to the top 1% of the tumor frequency distribution. Renyi diversity was computed with the R vegan package after each repertoire had been subsampled 100 times to 5,000 TCRs. To build CDR3 similarity networks, amino acid triplet string-kernel similarity was used, and CDR3s were connected when their pairwise similarity was above 0.82. TCRdb passed the public sequencing reads through fastp at Q25 and MiXCR, retaining productive beta sequences. A single entry per CDR3 protein holds the most common genes and DNA from its merged rows. For this entry, the V and J calls and clone size follow TCRdb and not the study's own pipeline. The sample includes 35,000 to 55,000 distinct CDR3 sequences, with roughly 13% observed a single time. About 57% of the sample rests with the top ten.

This TCR was recovered from a male donor with early-stage non-small cell lung cancer. The sample consisted of PBMCs, taken at surgery. The rearrangement joined TRBV3-1 to TRBJ2-7, with 10 bases matching TRBD1. The CDR3 protein: CASSQTGGINEQYF. The DNA sequence is TGTGCCAGCAGCCAGACAGGGGGCATCAACGAGCAGTACTTC.